A selection of T cell receptor beta chains follows, all from one sample in a study of blood T cell repertoires in COVID-19. Using immunoSEQ multiplex PCR, the repertoire was profiled, and TCRdb retains in-frame clones only, with some absent. The table has tens of thousands of clones, about 83% seen once. The sample taken for sequencing was peripheral blood. Receptors were obtained from a man between 25 and 39 years old with COVID-19, enrolled during active disease. Both conserved end residues are part of each CDR3. The order of the fields is V gene, clone size, CDR3 protein. A clone size is listed for some rows: how often the clone was seen (once, few, many), or a class if it is expanded.

>TRBV15|-
CATSKIRDRGTDTQYF
>TRBV7-9|-
CASSQRYFGGYTF
>TRBV7-9|-
CASSRDHYEQYF
>TRBV5-1|-
CASSTDRTGAGNTIYF
>TRBV3-1/TRBV3-2|-
CASSQDRGKWTEAFF
>TRBV19|-
CASTPTVGGYTF
>TRBV19|-
CASTPTGLNEQYF
>TRBV29-1|few
CSVAGDSWTEAFF
>TRBV4-1|-
CASSLEGGSGANVLTF
>TRBV2|-
CASSRDTEAFF
>TRBV30|-
CAWSVDRVSEAFF
>TRBV30|-
CAWSKREHGYEQYF
>TRBV30|-
CAWSVRRRGGEQFF
>TRBV19|-
CASSIAGRGYEQYF
>TRBV11-2|few
CASSLGDSSGNTIYF
>TRBV9|-
CASSVAGSGSYETQYF
>TRBV24-1|-
CATRGQDTQYF
>TRBV6-2/TRBV6-3|once
CASSTWTGGDAGYTF
>TRBV20-1|-
CSASGTSGSSLQFF
>TRBV7-9|-
CASSLDREVNTEAFF
>TRBV7-3|-
CASSLGGIGANEQFF
>TRBV28|-
CASSPPTGGYEQYF
>TRBV2|-
CASSETLAGVGILDNEQFF
>TRBV19|-
CASSTNDRTSSGNTIYF
>TRBV6-1|once
CASSEAWSQPQHF
>TRBV28|-
CASKRGVGGQYF
>TRBV27|-
CASNSPGNNEQFF
>TRBV29-1|-
CSVEDLRGTGNGYTF
>TRBV5-5|once
CASSRLDRPNSPLHF
>TRBV29-1|-
CSAGDYSITDTQYF
>TRBV28|-
CASSLERGGPQHF
>TRBV7-6|-
CASSLRSTGGEKLFF
>TRBV11-3|-
CASSPSGYEQFF
>TRBV19|-
CASSLRGGRLSLNTEAFF
>TRBV11-2|-
CASSVITGEQYF
>TRBV9|-
CASSPAGVPKAETQYF
>TRBV6-5|-
CASSYRSGQGYEQYF
>TRBV9|-
CASSVARQGTDTQYF
>TRBV10-1|few
CASSEGTSGRGGEQYF
>TRBV7-9|-
CASSLAGGRETEAFF
>TRBV2|-
CATRSLSGKLFF
>TRBV10-1|-
CASGEGLYTQYF
>TRBV11-2|-
CASSHGLSYGYTF
>TRBV18|few
CASSPPRDRGDSPLHF
>TRBV19|-
CASSMTGGGTEAFF
>TRBV7-6|once
CASSLGQYNEQFF
>TRBV7-2|-
CASSRLAREQYF
>TRBV28|-
CASSDSRGLGSYNSPLHF
>TRBV27|-
CASSPLTGGKETQYF